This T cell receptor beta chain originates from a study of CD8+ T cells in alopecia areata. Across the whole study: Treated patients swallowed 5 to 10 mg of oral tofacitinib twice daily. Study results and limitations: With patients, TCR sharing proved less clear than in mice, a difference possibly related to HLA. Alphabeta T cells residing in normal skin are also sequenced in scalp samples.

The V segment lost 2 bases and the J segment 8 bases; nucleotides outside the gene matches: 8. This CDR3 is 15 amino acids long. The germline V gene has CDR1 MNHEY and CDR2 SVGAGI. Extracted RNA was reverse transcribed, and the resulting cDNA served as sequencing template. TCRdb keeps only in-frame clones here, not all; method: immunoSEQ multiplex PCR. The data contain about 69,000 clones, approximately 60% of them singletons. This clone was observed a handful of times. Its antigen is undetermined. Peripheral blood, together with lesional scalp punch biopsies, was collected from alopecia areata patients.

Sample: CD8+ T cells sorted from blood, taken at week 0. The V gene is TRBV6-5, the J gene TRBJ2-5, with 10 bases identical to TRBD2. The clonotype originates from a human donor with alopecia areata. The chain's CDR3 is CASSYAQTSGDTQYF. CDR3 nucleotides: TGTGCCAGCAGTTACGCACAAACTAGCGGGGATACCCAGTACTTC.